This T cell receptor (beta chain) is drawn from a study of patients and donors after allogeneic stem cell transplantation. Trimming left V 3 bases short and J 1 base short, with 12 bases between. In germline, CDR1 is DFQATT, CDR2 SNEGSKA (reference sequence). The CDR3 consists of 14 residues. TCRdb reprocessed the RT-PCR reads with MiXCR, giving one entry per CDR3 protein. The table lists a few hundred thousand distinct CDR3 sequences, around two fifths of them singletons. The V call is TRBV20-1, the J call TRBJ1-2; D gene unclear. Specimen: blood, either unsorted or a sorted T cell fraction (not recorded which). The receptor was derived from a human donor who was either an allogeneic HSCT recipient or a stem cell or donor lymphocyte infusion donor (not recorded which). It is not recorded whose cells these are; they may come from a transplant donor. The CDR3 DNA reads TGCAGTGCTAGGCCCCCTGGGCGTAACTATGGCTACACCTTC. It translates to CSARPPGRNYGYTF.